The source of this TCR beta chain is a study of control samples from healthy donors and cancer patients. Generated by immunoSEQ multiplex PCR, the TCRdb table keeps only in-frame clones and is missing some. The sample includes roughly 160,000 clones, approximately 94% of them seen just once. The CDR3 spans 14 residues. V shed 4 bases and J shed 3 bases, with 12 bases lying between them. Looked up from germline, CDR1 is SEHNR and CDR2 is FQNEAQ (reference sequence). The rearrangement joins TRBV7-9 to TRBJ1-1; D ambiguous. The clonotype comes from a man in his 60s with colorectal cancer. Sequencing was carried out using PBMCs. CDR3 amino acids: CASSSVIEDTEAFF. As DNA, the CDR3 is TGTGCCAGCAGCTCAGTGATCGAGGACACTGAAGCTTTCTTT.